The T cell receptor beta chain described here comes from a study of STAT5B mutations in CD4+ large granular lymphocyte leukemia (dated by TCRdb to 2021 to 2024). In terms of the full investigation: Among the healthy controls, the CDR3 'QG' motif was associated with a particular HLA allele. The study compared the TCRbeta repertoires of patients with CD4+ T-cell large granular lymphocyte leukemia against the TCRbeta repertoires of healthy blood donors. Flow cytometry on FACSCanto II or FACSVerse showed that the purified fractions were more than 95% pure among lymphocytes.

The healthy control group was made up of roughly 39 blood donors, and the Finnish Red Cross blood service supplied their buffy coats. All TCR-sequenced material derived from peripheral blood: patient blood samples and healthy donor buffy coats. Peripheral blood mononuclear cells were isolated by Ficoll-Hypaque gradient centrifugation. Magnetic purification was used to isolate CD4+ cells from the buffy coats of the healthy controls. Genomic DNA was extracted using the Gentra Puregene Cell and Tissue kit, and a Qubit 2.0 fluorometer was used to quantify it. TCRbeta rearrangements were sequenced from genomic DNA using the immunoSEQ assay at survey resolution. The paper's data handling went like this. A lowest detectable productive clonotype frequency of 2.59 x 10-5 was observed in the TCR sequencing data. Only productive TCRbeta rearrangements, defined as complete and in-frame sequences, were included in the analyses. Sample clonality was computed as Simpson clonality in the immunoSEQ Analyzer version 3.0. Based on frequency, clones were grouped as very rare, small, medium, large (1-20%) or hyperexpanded (>20%). Generation probabilities were estimated with OLGA 1.2.3, V-gene circos plots were generated with VDJtools, specificities were searched for in VDJdb, and CDR3 motifs were identified with GLIPH. Here the immuneACCESS table is served through TCRdb, limited to in-frame sequences with V and J called. Missing clones are a known gap in these copies; in checked studies unresolved V genes cover under half, and the rest lacks a known reason. Clonal size and the V and J genes are those of that table, whereas D and trimming came from the DNA. The sample includes 31,000 or so clones, with 85% to 90% observed a single time. Clones ranked in the top ten supply around 0.4% of the sample.

Beyond this particular receptor, the publication reports: Enrichment of TRBV06-family usage was observed among the top patient clones (8/27) relative to healthy controls (2/35). Main leukemic clonotypes were private to each patient, although around 24% of the main leukemic clonotypes were found at low frequency in the non-leukemic repertoires of other patients. The data were not HLA-matched, and the higher clonality in CD4+ T-LGLL than in CD8+ T-LGLL could be due to the relatively small sample size. Greater clonality appeared to be present in CD4-sorted patient repertoires than in healthy CD4+ repertoires, and the difference was retained after the putative leukemic clones were removed.

V lost 2 bases and J lost 3 bases; the stretch between them is 9 bases long. From the cysteine through the phenylalanine, the CDR3 covers 14 amino acids. Here the CDR3 DNA is all that survives: 42 bases in frame from base 1. The germline V gene provides CDR1 MNHNS and CDR2 SASEGT. As regards this clone: This receptor's antigen is unknown. No base-level quality is on record; no much larger clone is a single base apart.

The sequenced sample consisted of CD4+ T cells from blood buffy coats. The TCR sequence derives from a human donor in good health. The rearrangement combines TRBV6-1 with TRBJ2-3, with no confident D gene call. The DNA sequence is given as TGTGCCAGCAGTGAATTGTTCTCTACAGATACGCAGTATTTT. The encoded protein is CASSELFSTDTQYF.